This TCR beta chain emerged from a study of T cell repertoires in cytomegalovirus infection. Across the study: Public TCR beta signature analysis indicated the presence of both CMV infection and matching HLA type.

The study, taken as a whole, reports: Clonotypes of TCR beta that were HLA-C-restricted and CMV-specific dominated the ex vivo response. Public TCR beta family frequency separated CMV-and-HLA carriers, including in an independent cohort.

MiXCR, applied by TCRdb to the reads, yields one record per CDR3 protein. The data hold approximately 500,000 distinct CDR3 sequences, with 16% observed a single time. This clonotype appeared many times. Its antigen is unidentified. This TCR was recovered from a human donor in good health (CMV status not recorded). Some clones in this sample may be carry-over from other donors' samples. Sample: CD8+ T cells from PBMCs.

In DNA form, the CDR3 reads TGTGCCATCGAGTTGGGACAGGGACGGTATGGCTACACCTTC. It specifies CAIELGQGRYGYTF. V and J are TRBV7-9 and TRBJ1-2; TRBD1 matches at 9 bases. Germline lookup yields CDR1 SEHNR and CDR2 FQNEAQ (reference sequence). CDR3 size: 14 residues. The V segment lost 10 bases and the J segment 5 bases; nucleotides outside the gene matches: 11.